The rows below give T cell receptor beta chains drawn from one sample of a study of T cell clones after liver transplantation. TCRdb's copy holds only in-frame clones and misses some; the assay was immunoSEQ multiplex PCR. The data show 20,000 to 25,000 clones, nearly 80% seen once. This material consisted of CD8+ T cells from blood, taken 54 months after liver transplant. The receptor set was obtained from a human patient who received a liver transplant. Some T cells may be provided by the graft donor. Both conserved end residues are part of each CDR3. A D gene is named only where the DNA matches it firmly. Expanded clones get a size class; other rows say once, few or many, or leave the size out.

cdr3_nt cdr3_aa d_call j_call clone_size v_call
TGTGCCAGCAGCTTTGGGACAGATACGCAGTATTTT CASSFGTDTQYF - TRBJ2-3 once TRBV11-3
TGTGCCAGCAGCTTTACAGGGGGCCGAGGGACCGGGGAGCTGTTTTTT CASSFTGGRGTGELFF TRBD1 TRBJ2-2 - TRBV7-9
TGTGCCAGCAAGCGGGGCGGGGAGTCTGGGGCCAACGTCCTGACTTTC CASKRGGESGANVLTF TRBD2 TRBJ2-6 once TRBV2
TGTGCCAGCAGCGCGGGAGACCTTAATTCACCCCTCCACTTT CASSAGDLNSPLHF - TRBJ1-6 - TRBV9
TGCGCCAGCAGCCAAGTCAAGGGGGCCAGGGAAGAAAAACTGTTTTTT CASSQVKGAREEKLFF TRBD1 TRBJ1-4 - TRBV4-1
TGTGCCAGCAGCGAGCGGGACTCATTAGCCAAAAACATTCAGTACTTC CASSERDSLAKNIQYF TRBD2 TRBJ2-4 - TRBV7-2
TGCGCCAGCAGCGAATTCATCAGGGGGCACTACGAGCAGTACTTC CASSEFIRGHYEQYF TRBD1 TRBJ2-7 - TRBV4-1
TGTGCCAGCAGCAAGATGGACAGGGAGAATTCACCCCTCCACTTT CASSKMDRENSPLHF - TRBJ1-6 - TRBV21-1
TGTGCCAGCAGTTCACCTCGTGCGGCGGGGGCACCCCTCCACTTT CASSSPRAAGAPLHF - TRBJ1-6 - TRBV28
TGTGCCAGCAGCTCCCTACCGGGCGACTACGAGCAGTACTTC CASSSLPGDYEQYF - TRBJ2-7 - TRBV7-6
TGTGCCAGCACCGGACAGGGCTACGAGCAGTACTTC CASTGQGYEQYF TRBD1 TRBJ2-7 - TRBV27
TGTGCCAGCAGCTCCCCGAGGCAGGGAAATGATTCACCCCTCCACTTT CASSSPRQGNDSPLHF - TRBJ1-6 - TRBV13
TGTGCCAGCAGCCCAGGGGCGTTGCTCCCCTACGAGCAGTACTTC CASSPGALLPYEQYF - TRBJ2-7 - TRBV9
TGTGCCAGCAGCCCTAACACAGATACGCAGTATTTT CASSPNTDTQYF - TRBJ2-3 - TRBV5-6
TGTGCCAGCAGTGTTACAGGGAACACTGAAGCTTTCTTT CASSVTGNTEAFF - TRBJ1-1 - TRBV6-4
TGTGCCAGCAGAGGAGCGGGAGGAAAGCAGTTCTTC CASRGAGGKQFF TRBD2 TRBJ2-1 - TRBV7-9
TGTGCCAGCAGAAGTCACAGGGGATCAACCTACGAGCAGTACTTC CASRSHRGSTYEQYF TRBD1 TRBJ2-7 few TRBV11-3
TGTGCCAGCAGTGTCGACAGGGACCACGAGCAGTACTTC CASSVDRDHEQYF TRBD1 TRBJ2-7 - TRBV2
TGCAGCGTTGAAGAAGCAAGTGCCTACGAGCAGTACTTC CSVEEASAYEQYF - TRBJ2-7 - TRBV29-1
TGTGCCTGGAGTCCAGATAGTTACACTGAAGCTTTCTTT CAWSPDSYTEAFF - TRBJ1-1 once TRBV30
TGTGCCAGCAGCTTAGCAGGGATCAATGAGCAGTTCTTC CASSLAGINEQFF - TRBJ2-1 - TRBV7-2
TGCGCCAGCAGCCAATTGGAGGGCCTCTCCTACGAGCAGTACTTC CASSQLEGLSYEQYF - TRBJ2-7 - TRBV4-1
TGTGCCAGCAGTCACCCGCGGACAGAGAACACTGAAGCTTTCTTT CASSHPRTENTEAFF - TRBJ1-1 - TRBV6-4
TGTGCCAGCAGCTTAACGGGGGGGCCGAGAGATACGCAGTATTTT CASSLTGGPRDTQYF TRBD2 TRBJ2-3 - TRBV11-2
TGTGCCAGCCCTAGCTTGCGGGGAGATACGCAGTATTTT CASPSLRGDTQYF - TRBJ2-3 - TRBV18
TGTGCCAGCAGGGGGGACAGGGGAGACACCGGGGAGCTGTTTTTT CASRGDRGDTGELFF TRBD1 TRBJ2-2 - TRBV2
TGTGCCAGCAGTTACTCGAATGGTCAGCCCCAGCATTTT CASSYSNGQPQHF - TRBJ1-5 - TRBV6-5
TGTGCCAGCAGCGCTAAACTAGCGGGGGGGCCTGACACCGGGGAGCTGTTTTTT CASSAKLAGGPDTGELFF TRBD2 TRBJ2-2 - TRBV9
TGTGCCAGCAGCAGATTCCCCCGGGGAAGGCAAGAGACCCAGTACTTC CASSRFPRGRQETQYF - TRBJ2-5 - TRBV7-2